Following are 13 T cell receptor beta chains from one sample sequenced in a study of blood T cell repertoires in COVID-19. Assay used: immunoSEQ multiplex PCR; TCRdb lists only in-frame clones, some missing. Among hundreds of thousands of clones listed, more than 85% were seen once. Sequencing was performed on PBMCs or T cells enriched from blood (not recorded which). Receptors were obtained from a woman under 40 who had recovered from COVID-19.

This sequence joins TRBV9 and TRBJ2-7, with D unresolved. The germline V gene has CDR1 SGDLS and CDR2 YYNGEE. This CDR3 is built from 17 residues. V lost 0 bases and J lost 2, with 18 bases in between. The CDR3 DNA sequence: TGTGCCAGCAGCGTAGCGGGTCGATCCGGCGGCCCCTACGAGCAGTACTTC. Residues: CASSVAGRSGGPYEQYF.

The gene calls are TRBV19 and TRBJ2-3; the D gene is possibly TRBD1 (5 bases). Per the germline V gene, CDR1 is LNHDA and CDR2 is SQIVND (reference sequence). Trimming left V 1 base short and J 0 bases short, with 11 bases between. The CDR3 runs 16 residues. The CDR3 coding sequence is TGTGCCAGTAGTATAGCGCCAGGGTCTAGCACAGATACGCAGTATTTT. Translating it yields CASSIAPGSSTDTQYF.

CDR3 DNA sequence: TGTGCCAGCAGTTTACTGTTAGACGGGACCTACGAGCAGTACTTC. Translated: CASSLLLDGTYEQYF. This rearrangement joins TRBV28 to TRBJ2-7, with a possible D match to TRBD2 (5 bases). The germline CDR1 and CDR2 sequences are MDHEN and SYDVKM. This CDR3 is 15 amino acids long. The ends were cut back, 2 bases at V and 2 bases at J, with 13 bases in the middle.

The V and J genes are TRBV6-7 and TRBJ2-1; TRBD1 agrees at 10 bases. TRBV6-7 is annotated as an ORF whose role is uncertain. The V gene end was trimmed by 6 bases and the J gene end by 4 bases; junction bases not matched to a gene: 3. The CDR3 loop spans 14 amino acids. The CDR3 nucleotides read TGTGCCAGCAGCGGGACAGGGGAATACAATGAGCAGTTCTTC. Translated: CASSGTGEYNEQFF.

This clone showed up just a few times. The genes are TRBV6-5 and TRBJ1-1, with 9 bases fitting TRBD1. CDR1 and CDR2 from the germline V gene are MNHEY and SVGAGI. This CDR3 comprises 15 residues. J was trimmed by 0 bases and V by 5 bases; bases with no gene match: 4. CDR3 nucleotide sequence: TGTGCCAGCAGTACCGGGACAGGGATGAACACTGAAGCTTTCTTT. Protein sequence: CASSTGTGMNTEAFF.

This chain joins TRBV18 and TRBJ2-3, with 8 positions matching TRBD2. The V segment lost 2 bases and the J segment 3 bases; nucleotides outside the gene matches: 7. Germline V CDR1 and CDR2: KGHSH, LQKENI. CDR3 length: 16 residues. The chain's CDR3 is CASSPTGGGPTDTQYF. The CDR3 DNA sequence: TGTGCCAGCTCACCAACGGGGGGGGGCCCAACAGATACGCAGTATTTT.

V and J are TRBV7-2 and TRBJ2-1; 7 bases fit TRBD2. The V gene end was trimmed by 2 bases and the J gene end by 7 bases; junction bases not matched to a gene: 8. The CDR3 has 15 amino acids. CDR1 and CDR2 from the germline V gene are SGHTA and FQGNSA. CDR3 sequence: CASSLISGGGNEQFF. As DNA, the CDR3 is TGTGCCAGCAGCTTAATTTCGGGGGGAGGAAATGAGCAGTTCTTC.

The V and J genes are TRBV28 and TRBJ1-1; D is perhaps TRBD1 (5 bases). The CDR3 is 12 residues long. V was clipped by 8 bases and J by 4 bases, with 11 bases between them. The germline gives CDR1 MDHEN, CDR2 SYDVKM. The CDR3 sequence is CASHNRGTEAFF. The CDR3 nucleotides read TGTGCCAGCCACAATAGGGGCACTGAAGCTTTCTTT.

The V gene is TRBV5-4, the J gene TRBJ2-1; 7 bases agree with TRBD1. The CDR3 contains 16 residues. Germline lookup yields CDR1 SGHNT and CDR2 YYREEE (reference sequence). Trimming removed 0 bases from V and 1 base from J; junction bases left unmatched: 4. This CDR3 is CASSLAAGGSYNEQFF. Here the CDR3 DNA reads TGTGCCAGCAGCTTGGCGGCAGGGGGTTCCTACAATGAGCAGTTCTTC.

The chain recombines TRBV13 with TRBJ1-5; TRBD1 might be the D (6 bases). V lost 0 bases and J lost 9, with 12 bases in between. Germline V CDR1 and CDR2: PRHDT, FYEKMQ (reference sequence). This CDR3 spans 14 amino acids. The CDR3 coding sequence is TGTGCCAGCAGCTTAGGGGCAGGGGTAAGGCCCCAGCATTTT. Its protein product is CASSLGAGVRPQHF.

The chain couples TRBV6-5 to TRBJ2-1, with 10 nucleotides matching TRBD1. The CDR3 has 14 amino acids. CDR1 is MNHEY and CDR2 is SVGAGI in the germline V gene. The V and J ends lost 4 bases and 8 bases, in that order; junction bases with no gene match: 5. DNA of the CDR3: TGTGCCAGCAGTTGGGGGACAGGGGCGGATGAGCAGTTCTTC. Translating gives CASSWGTGADEQFF.

The chain uses TRBV27 and TRBJ1-5, with 11 bases identical to TRBD1. After removal of 8 bases from V and 6 bases from J, the junction contained 6 bases not matched to a gene. The germline V gene encodes CDR1 MNHEY and CDR2 SMNVEV (reference sequence). CDR3 size: 14 residues. The CDR3 region has the DNA TGTGCCAGCTCTTGGACAGGGGGCAGTCAGCCCCAGCATTTT. Protein: CASSWTGGSQPQHF.

The chain combines TRBV3-1 (or the pseudogene TRBV3-2) with TRBJ1-2, with unresolved D. This CDR3 is built from 12 residues. V was clipped by 1 base and J by 8 bases, with 8 bases between them. Germline lookup yields CDR1 LGHDT and CDR2 YNNKEL (reference sequence). DNA of the CDR3: TGTGCCAGCAGCCAAGGAGGGCACGGCTACACCTTC. This encodes CASSQGGHGYTF.